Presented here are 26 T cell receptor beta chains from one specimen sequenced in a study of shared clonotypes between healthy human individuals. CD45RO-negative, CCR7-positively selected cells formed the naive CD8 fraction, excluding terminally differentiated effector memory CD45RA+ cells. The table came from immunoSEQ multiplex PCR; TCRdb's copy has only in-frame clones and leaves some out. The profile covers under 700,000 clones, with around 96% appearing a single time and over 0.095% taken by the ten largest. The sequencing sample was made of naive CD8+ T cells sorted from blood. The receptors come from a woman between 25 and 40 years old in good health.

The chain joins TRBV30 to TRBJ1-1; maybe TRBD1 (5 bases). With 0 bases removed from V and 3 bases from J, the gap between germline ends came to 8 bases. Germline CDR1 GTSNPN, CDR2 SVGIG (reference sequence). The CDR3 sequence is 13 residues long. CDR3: CAWSVGGDTEAFF. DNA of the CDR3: TGTGCCTGGAGTGTGGGGGGGGACACTGAAGCTTTCTTT.

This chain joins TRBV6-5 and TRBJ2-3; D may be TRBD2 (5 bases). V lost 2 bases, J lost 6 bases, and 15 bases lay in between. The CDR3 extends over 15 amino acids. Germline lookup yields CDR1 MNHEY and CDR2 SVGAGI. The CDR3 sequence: CASSYLSGGEDTQYF. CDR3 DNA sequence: TGTGCCAGCAGTTACCTGAGCGGAGGAGAGGATACGCAGTATTTT.

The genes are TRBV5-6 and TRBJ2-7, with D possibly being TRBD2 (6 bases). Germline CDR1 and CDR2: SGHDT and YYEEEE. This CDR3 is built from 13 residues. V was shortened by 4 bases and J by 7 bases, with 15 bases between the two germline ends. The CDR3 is CASSAGGTGEQYF. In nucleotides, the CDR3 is TGTGCCAGCAGCGCGGGCGGGACCGGGGAGCAGTACTTC.

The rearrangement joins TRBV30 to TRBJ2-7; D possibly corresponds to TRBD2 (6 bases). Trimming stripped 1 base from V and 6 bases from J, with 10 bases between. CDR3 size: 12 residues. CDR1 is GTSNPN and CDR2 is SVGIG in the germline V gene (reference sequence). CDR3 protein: CAWSGRGAEQYF. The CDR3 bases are TGTGCCTGGAGTGGCCGCGGGGCCGAGCAGTACTTC.

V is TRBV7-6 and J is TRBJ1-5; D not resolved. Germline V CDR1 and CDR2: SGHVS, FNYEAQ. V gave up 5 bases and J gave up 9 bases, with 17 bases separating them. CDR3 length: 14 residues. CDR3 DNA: TGTGCCAGCAGCCCCTCGGGCCTCGGGTGGCCCCAGCATTTT. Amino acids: CASSPSGLGWPQHF.

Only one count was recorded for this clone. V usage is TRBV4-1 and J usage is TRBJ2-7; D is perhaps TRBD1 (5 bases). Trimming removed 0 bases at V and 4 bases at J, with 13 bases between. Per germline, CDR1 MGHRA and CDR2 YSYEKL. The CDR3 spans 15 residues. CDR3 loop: CASSQDRRASYEQYF. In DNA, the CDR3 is TGCGCCAGCAGCCAAGATCGCAGGGCCTCGTACGAGCAGTACTTC.

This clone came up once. The CDR3 DNA follows: TGTGCCAGCAGTTTCCCGAACCATACAGGGAGAGATAATTCACCCCTCCACTTT. Translation: CASSFPNHTGRDNSPLHF. This chain links TRBV28 with TRBJ1-6, with D perhaps TRBD1 (6 bases). Germline lookup yields CDR1 MDHEN and CDR2 SYDVKM. V dropped 3 bases and J dropped 5 bases, with 20 bases sitting between them. There are 18 residues in the CDR3.

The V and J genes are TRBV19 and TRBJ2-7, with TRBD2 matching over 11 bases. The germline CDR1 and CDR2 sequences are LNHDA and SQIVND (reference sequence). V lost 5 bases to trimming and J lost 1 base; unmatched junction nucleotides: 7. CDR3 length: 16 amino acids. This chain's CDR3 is CASSDTSGRGSYEQYF. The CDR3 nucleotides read TGTGCCAGTAGTGATACTAGCGGGAGAGGATCCTACGAGCAGTACTTC. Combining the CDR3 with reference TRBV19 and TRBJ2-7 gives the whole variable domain DGGITQSPKYLFRKEGQNVTLSCEQNLNHDAMYWYRQDPGQGLRLIYYSQIVNDFQKGDIAEGYSVSREKKESFPLTVTSAQKNPTAFYLCASSDTSGRGSYEQYFGPGTRLTVT.

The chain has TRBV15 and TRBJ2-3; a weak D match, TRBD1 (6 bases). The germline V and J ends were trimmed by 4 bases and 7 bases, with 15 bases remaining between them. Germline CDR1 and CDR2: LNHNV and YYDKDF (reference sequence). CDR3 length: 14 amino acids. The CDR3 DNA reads TGTGCCACCAGCAAAGGGCAGGGGCTTAATACGCAGTATTTT. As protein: CATSKGQGLNTQYF.

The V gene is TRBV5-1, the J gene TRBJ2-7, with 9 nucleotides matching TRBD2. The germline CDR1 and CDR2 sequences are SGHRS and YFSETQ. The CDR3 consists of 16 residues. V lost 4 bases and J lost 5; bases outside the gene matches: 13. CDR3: CASSPQRGGRADEQYF. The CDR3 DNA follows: TGCGCCAGCAGCCCCCAACGAGGCGGGAGGGCCGACGAGCAGTACTTC.

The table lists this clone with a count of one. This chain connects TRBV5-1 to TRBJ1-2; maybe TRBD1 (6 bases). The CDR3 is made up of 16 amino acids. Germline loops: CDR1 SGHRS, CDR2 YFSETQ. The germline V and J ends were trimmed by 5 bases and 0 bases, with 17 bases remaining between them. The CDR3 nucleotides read TGCGCCAGCAGGAAGGGTTTGACAGGAGCTAACTATGGCTACACCTTC. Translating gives CASRKGLTGANYGYTF.

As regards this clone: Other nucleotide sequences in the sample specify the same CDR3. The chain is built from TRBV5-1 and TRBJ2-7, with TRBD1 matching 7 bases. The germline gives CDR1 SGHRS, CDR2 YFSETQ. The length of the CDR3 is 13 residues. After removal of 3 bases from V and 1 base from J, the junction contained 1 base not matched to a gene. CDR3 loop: CASSWTGSYEQYF. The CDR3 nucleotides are TGCGCCAGCAGCTGGACAGGTTCCTACGAGCAGTACTTC.

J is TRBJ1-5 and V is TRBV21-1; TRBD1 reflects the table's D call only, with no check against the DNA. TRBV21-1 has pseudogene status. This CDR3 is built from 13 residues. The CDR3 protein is CASATWVSQPQHF. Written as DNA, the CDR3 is TGTGCCAGCGCGACATGGGTTTCTCAGCCCCAGCATTTT.

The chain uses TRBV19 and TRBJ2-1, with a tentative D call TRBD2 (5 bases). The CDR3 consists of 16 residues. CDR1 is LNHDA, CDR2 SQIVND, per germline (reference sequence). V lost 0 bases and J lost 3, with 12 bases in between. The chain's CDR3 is CASSIEPGWGYNEQFF. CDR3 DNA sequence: TGTGCCAGTAGTATAGAACCGGGGTGGGGCTACAATGAGCAGTTCTTC.

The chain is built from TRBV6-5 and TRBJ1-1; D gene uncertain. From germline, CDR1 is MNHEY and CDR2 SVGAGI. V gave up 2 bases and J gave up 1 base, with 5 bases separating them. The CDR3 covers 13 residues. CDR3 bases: TGTGCCAGCAGTTACGCACCGAACACTGAAGCTTTCTTT. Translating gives CASSYAPNTEAFF.

The DNA for the CDR3 is TGTGCCAGCAGCCCAGGAACAGGATTGAACACTGAAGCTTTCTTT. Amino acids: CASSPGTGLNTEAFF. The rearrangement joins TRBV11-3 to TRBJ1-1, with D possibly being TRBD1 (5 bases). The length of the CDR3 is 15 residues. Germline V lookup: CDR1 SGHNT, CDR2 YENEEA. Trimming pared 5 bases from V and 0 bases from J, leaving 13 bases between.

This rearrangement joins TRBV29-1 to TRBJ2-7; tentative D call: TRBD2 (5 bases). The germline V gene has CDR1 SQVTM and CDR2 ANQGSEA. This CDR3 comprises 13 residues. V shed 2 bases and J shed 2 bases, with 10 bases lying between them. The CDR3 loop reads CSVEPAGTYEQYF. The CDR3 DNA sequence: TGCAGCGTTGAACCGGCGGGTACCTACGAGCAGTACTTC.

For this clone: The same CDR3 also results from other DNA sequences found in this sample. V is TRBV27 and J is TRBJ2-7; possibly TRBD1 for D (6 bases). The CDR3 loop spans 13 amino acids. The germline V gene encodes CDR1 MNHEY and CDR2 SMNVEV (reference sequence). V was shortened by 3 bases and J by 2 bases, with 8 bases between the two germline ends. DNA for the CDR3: TGTGCCAGCAGTTTGGACAGTACCTACGAGCAGTACTTC. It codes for CASSLDSTYEQYF.

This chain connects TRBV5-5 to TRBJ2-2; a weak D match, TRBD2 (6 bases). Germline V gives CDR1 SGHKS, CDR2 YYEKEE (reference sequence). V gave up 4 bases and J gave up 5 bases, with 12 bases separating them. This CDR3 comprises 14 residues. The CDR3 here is CASSETGGTGELFF. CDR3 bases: TGTGCCAGCAGCGAAACCGGGGGAACCGGGGAGCTGTTTTTT.

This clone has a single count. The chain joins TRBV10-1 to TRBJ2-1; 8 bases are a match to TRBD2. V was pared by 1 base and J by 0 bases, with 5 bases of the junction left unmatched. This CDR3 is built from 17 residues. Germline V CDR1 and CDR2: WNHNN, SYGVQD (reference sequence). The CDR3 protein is CASSEYEREFSYNEQFF. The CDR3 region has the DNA TGCGCCAGCAGTGAGTATGAGCGGGAGTTCTCCTACAATGAGCAGTTCTTC.

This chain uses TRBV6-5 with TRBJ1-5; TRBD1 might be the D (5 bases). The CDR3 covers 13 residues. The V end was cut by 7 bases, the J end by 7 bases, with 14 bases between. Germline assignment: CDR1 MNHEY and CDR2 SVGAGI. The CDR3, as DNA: TGTGCCAGCAATCCAGGGTTTGGGCAGCCCCAGCATTTT. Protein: CASNPGFGQPQHF.

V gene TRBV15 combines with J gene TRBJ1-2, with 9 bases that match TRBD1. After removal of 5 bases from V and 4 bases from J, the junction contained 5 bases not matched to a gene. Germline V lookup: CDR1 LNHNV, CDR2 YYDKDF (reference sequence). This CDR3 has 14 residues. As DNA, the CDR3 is TGTGCCACCAGCGGAGGACAGGGGACCTATGGCTACACCTTC. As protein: CATSGGQGTYGYTF.

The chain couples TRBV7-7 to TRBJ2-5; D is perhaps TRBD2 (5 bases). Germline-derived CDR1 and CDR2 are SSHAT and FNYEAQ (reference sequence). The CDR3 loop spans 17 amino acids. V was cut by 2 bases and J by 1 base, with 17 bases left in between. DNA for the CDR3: TGTGCCAGCAGCTTAAGCCCTCCTTCGGGGAGCCAAGAGACCCAGTACTTC. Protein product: CASSLSPPSGSQETQYF.

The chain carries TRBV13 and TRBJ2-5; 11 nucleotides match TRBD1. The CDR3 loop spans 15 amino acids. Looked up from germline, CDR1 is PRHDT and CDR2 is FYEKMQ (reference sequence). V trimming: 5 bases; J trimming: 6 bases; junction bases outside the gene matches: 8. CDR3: CASSVTGTGGQTQYF. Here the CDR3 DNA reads TGTGCCAGCAGCGTAACCGGGACAGGGGGGCAGACCCAGTACTTC.

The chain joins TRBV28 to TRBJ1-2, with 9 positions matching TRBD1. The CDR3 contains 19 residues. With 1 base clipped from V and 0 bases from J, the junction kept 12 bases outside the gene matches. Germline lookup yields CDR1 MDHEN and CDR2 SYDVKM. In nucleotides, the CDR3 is TGTGCCAGCAGTTTATTCTCCTTAACCGGACAGGGGACTAACTATGGCTACACCTTC. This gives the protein CASSLFSLTGQGTNYGYTF.

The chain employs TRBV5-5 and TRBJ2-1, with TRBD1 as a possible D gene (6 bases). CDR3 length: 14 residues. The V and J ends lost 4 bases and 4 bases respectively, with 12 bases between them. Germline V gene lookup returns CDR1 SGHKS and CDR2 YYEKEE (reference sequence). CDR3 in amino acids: CASSIGQLYNEQFF. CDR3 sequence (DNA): TGTGCCAGCAGCATCGGACAGCTTTACAATGAGCAGTTCTTC.